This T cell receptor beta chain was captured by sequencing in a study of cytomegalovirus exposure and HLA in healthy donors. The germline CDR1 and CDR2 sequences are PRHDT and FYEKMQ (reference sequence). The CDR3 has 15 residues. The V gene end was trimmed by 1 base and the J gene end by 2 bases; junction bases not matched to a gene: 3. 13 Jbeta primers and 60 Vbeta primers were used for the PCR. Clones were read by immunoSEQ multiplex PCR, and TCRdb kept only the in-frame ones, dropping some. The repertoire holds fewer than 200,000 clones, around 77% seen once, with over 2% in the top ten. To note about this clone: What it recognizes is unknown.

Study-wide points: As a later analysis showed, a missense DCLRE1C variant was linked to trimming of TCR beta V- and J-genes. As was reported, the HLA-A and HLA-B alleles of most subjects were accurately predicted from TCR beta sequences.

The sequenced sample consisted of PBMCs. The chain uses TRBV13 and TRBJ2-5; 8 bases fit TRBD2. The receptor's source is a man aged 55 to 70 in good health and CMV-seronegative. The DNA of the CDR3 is TGTGCCAGCAGCTTAGCGGGAGGGAGACAAGAGACCCAGTACTTC. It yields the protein CASSLAGGRQETQYF.